This TCR beta chain originates from a study of T cell clones after liver transplantation (dated by TCRdb to the late 2010s). With regard to the full study: The samples were obtained from ITN030ST, a randomized trial that attempted immunosuppression withdrawal within 2 years after liver transplantation. Donor-reactive T cell clones were identified using TCRbeta sequencing after a pre-transplant mixed lymphocyte reaction and were then followed in post-transplant blood. Third party-reactive TCRbeta sequences were also identified from pre-transplant MLRs to serve as an antigen-independent comparator for donor-reactive sequences. Three of the eight recipients were HCV-positive; the others were transplanted for non-autoimmune, non-viral indications. Subjects received no induction therapy and standard immunosuppression until randomization at 12-24 months post-transplant. Tolerance was defined as complete immunosuppression withdrawal for at least one year with no rise in liver enzymes beyond twice the upper limit of normal. Blood samples were collected pre-transplant, pre-randomization before withdrawal, and post-randomization after either complete withdrawal or failed withdrawal. The study cohort included 8 liver transplant recipients, of whom 3 were classified as tolerant and 5 as non-tolerant.

Unstimulated PBMCs, after thawing, were stained for CD3, CD4 and CD8 and then FACS-sorted into CD3+CD4+ and CD3+CD8+ populations. Each of the 8 studied subjects was randomized to immunosuppression withdrawal. Genomic DNA was isolated with the Qiagen DNeasy Blood and Tissue Kit. General conclusions and limits of the study: When repertoire turnover was taken into account, detection of donor-reactive sequences was significantly reduced in 7 of 8 subjects for CD4 and in 8 of 8 subjects for CD8. Because allograft tissue specimens were not available, migration of donor-reactive T cells into the graft, rather than deletion, may have occurred. In a couple of subjects, low numbers of available donor cells limited the measurable donor-reactive repertoire. In 5 of 8 subjects, circulating donor-reactive CD4 TCRbeta sequences decreased significantly after transplant, regardless of tolerance or HCV status. The conclusions were preliminary, being limited by small, heterogeneous patient numbers and by non-standardized post-transplant time points. The decline in donor-reactive sequences exceeded the decline in third party-reactive sequences, suggesting partial antigen-specific deletion that was unrelated to withdrawal success.

The CDR3 sequence holds 15 residues, the cysteine and phenylalanine included. Of all the DNA, just the CDR3 is kept, 45 bases in frame from base 1. Relative to germline, V is 1 base shorter and J is 9 bases shorter, with 18 bases between their ends. In the germline V gene, CDR1 corresponds to SGHNT and CDR2 to YENEEA. High-throughput TCRbeta CDR3 sequencing of frozen genomic DNA was performed by immunoSEQ, including PCR amplification, mapping, bias correction and internal controls. The original pipeline was this. Productive rearrangements were retained, and unique TCRbeta sequences were defined by the CDR3 nucleotide sequence together with the V and J gene. For classification of a sequence as donor-reactive, at least 5-fold expansion in CFSE-low cells relative to unstimulated pre-transplant cells and a frequency of at least 0.01% were required. To ensure at least 90% detection power, minimum frequency thresholds were set for each subject based on that subject's lowest-template unstimulated sample. Repertoire turnover was measured by Jensen-Shannon divergence between the top 1000 TCRbeta sequences post- and pre-transplant. Two-sided Fisher's exact tests were used to test for changes in how often donor-reactive sequences were detected. Entries here come from immuneACCESS through TCRdb and include only in-frame sequences with V and J called. Some clones fail to appear in such tables; in the studies checked, an unresolved V gene covers under half of the shortfall, and the cause of the remainder is unknown. Clonal size and the V and J genes are those of that table, whereas D and trimming came from the DNA. For this sample there are approximately 51,000 clones; approximately 71% appear just once. The ten most abundant clones make up 8.5% to 10% of the sample.

Worth noting for this clone: The antigen it binds to is not known. There are no base qualities to consult, and no much larger clone falls within one base.

This clonotype was obtained from a human patient who received a liver transplant. Because of the transplant, the T cells may be the graft donor's rather than the patient's own. Recombination joined TRBV11-3 with TRBJ1-1, with a weak D call of TRBD1 (6 bases match). Material: CD4+ T cells from blood, obtained around 4.5 years after liver transplant. The sequenced DNA: TGTGCCAGCAGCTTAGGGGGGACCTCCAGGGGAAAAGCTTTCTTT. Protein translation: CASSLGGTSRGKAFF.